This T cell receptor beta chain was captured by sequencing in a study of T cells expressing NK-cell markers. Study at large: Out of eight donors sequenced, seven tested HCMV-seropositive and the remaining one seronegative. Study-level findings and limits: Uncertainty persisted over the HCMV specificity of expanded NKG2C+ T cell clones.

From the 5' RACE reads, TCRdb lists one entry per CDR3 protein and no DNA. This sample's table has 550,000 to 600,000 distinct CDR3 sequences. Germline V gene data show CDR1 as KGHSH and CDR2 as LQKENI. The CDR3 runs 13 residues. With regard to this clonotype: Its specificity is not known.

Sequencing was performed on blood T cells: a sorted CD56 or NKG2C T cell subset, CD4+ or CD8+ T cells, or bulk PBMC T cells (not recorded which). This sequence was found in a man younger than 30 in good health. V usage is TRBV18 and J usage is TRBJ2-1; lacking DNA, the TRBD1 call made by TCRdb goes unchecked. This CDR3 reads CASSPQGGGEQFF.